This T cell receptor (beta chain) was recovered during a study of OX40 agonist ivuxolimab in advanced cancers. Background on the study: Hepatocellular carcinoma, melanoma, renal cell or head and neck cancer occurred in dose-escalation patients. Three patients showed partial responses: one hepatocellular carcinoma and two cutaneous melanoma cases.

Individuals having autoimmune disease history or systemic immunosuppression were not enrolled. Notes on this clone: The antigen remains unidentified.

Sequencing used immunoSEQ multiplex PCR; TCRdb keeps in-frame clones, though not all of them. Of over 70,000 clones detected, 90% to 95% appear once; the ten largest clones hold around an eighth. The CDR3 is 15 amino acids. Trimming removed 5 bases from V and 0 bases from J, with 14 bases in between. Germline CDR1 and CDR2: SEHNR and FQNEAQ (reference sequence). Study-level findings and limits: Patients who responded partially at 0.1-3.0 mg/kg showed clonal expansion ranking among the lowest.

Sequences were derived from CD4+ or CD8+ T cells sorted from blood, sampled in a trial of the OX40 agonist ivuxolimab. The rearrangement joins TRBV7-9 to TRBJ2-7; the D gene is possibly TRBD2 (5 bases). The origin of this receptor is an adult with an advanced solid tumor such as melanoma, head and neck, liver or kidney cancer. The CDR3 loop reads CASSRPGSGSYEQYF. CDR3 DNA: TGTGCCAGCAGCCGTCCGGGATCAGGCTCCTACGAGCAGTACTTC.